This T cell receptor beta chain was recorded in a study of blood T cells in healthy people across ages. Whole-study findings and limits: Both higher diversity and more naive CD4+ cells marked long-lived donors when set against aged donors.

Through a sample-barcoded 5' primer and a J-beta primer mix, a second PCR was run for roughly 7 to 11 cycles. A template-switch adaptor containing 12 random nucleotides labeled each cDNA molecule. Sequencing of every sample gave 2.5 million or more CDR3-containing paired-end reads. MiXCR, run by TCRdb on the 5' RACE reads, gives a single entry per CDR3 protein. The data hold 1.5 million to 2 million distinct CDR3 sequences, with 30% to 40% observed a single time. At least 5 micrograms of total RNA were extracted per sample. V was pared by 1 base and J by 4 bases, with 10 bases between. Germline V gene sequence: CDR1 LGHDT, CDR2 YNNKEL (reference sequence). The CDR3 is 14 amino acids. Regarding this clonotype: The antigen is unknown.

This chain connects TRBV3-1 to TRBJ1-2; weak D call: TRBD1 (5 bases). Sequenced sample: blood. This clonotype was sampled from a human donor in good health. The DNA of the CDR3 is TGTGCCAGCAGCCAAGTATCAGGGTTCTATGGCTACACCTTC. Its protein is CASSQVSGFYGYTF. The entire variable domain, with the rest obtained from reference TRBV3-1 and TRBJ1-2, is as follows: DTAVSQTPKYLVTQMGNDKSIKCEQNLGHDTMYWYKQDSKKFLKIMFSYNNKELIINETVPNRFSPKSPDKAHLNLHINSLELGDSAVYFCASSQVSGFYGYTFGSGTRLTVV.